This TCR beta chain was identified during a study of CD8+ T cells in alopecia areata. Study-level findings and limits: Affected lesional scalp, above all in alopecia totalis/universalis, was more clonal than normal scalp.

RNA extraction was followed by reverse transcription into cDNA, which acted as the sequencing template. Assay: immunoSEQ multiplex PCR; the TCRdb copy retains only in-frame clones and omits some. Seen here are 150,000 to 200,000 clones, roughly 70% observed once, and the top ten hold roughly an eighth. A word on this clone: Its antigen remains unidentified.

The ends lost 3 bases at V and 8 bases at J; junction bases unmatched: 4. Germline V lookup: CDR1 SGDLS, CDR2 YYNGEE. CDR3 size: 13 residues. This clonotype was sampled from a human donor with alopecia areata. The source was CD8+ T cells sorted from blood, collected at week 0. The chain uses TRBV9 and TRBJ2-1; 8 bases line up with TRBD2. The CDR3 is CASSGTSSDEQFF. CDR3 bases: TGTGCCAGCAGCGGGACTAGCTCGGATGAGCAGTTCTTC.